This TCR beta chain appears in the sequencing data of a study of blood T cells in healthy people across ages. On the study more broadly: Template-switching capture recovered about one barcoded beta molecule per two T cells. Points from the study as a whole: Long-lived donors carried more naive CD4+ cells and greater diversity than aged donors.

It was with a sample-barcoded 5' primer and a J-beta primer mix that a second PCR of roughly 7 to 11 cycles was run. Each cDNA molecule, via a template-switch adaptor with 12 random nucleotides, was tagged. TCRdb called the 5' RACE reads again in MiXCR, with one record for every CDR3 protein. The sample has almost 1 million distinct CDR3 sequences, just over 50% seen once; the top ten hold roughly a fifth. This clonotype showed up just once. Its specificity is unknown. The sample was blood. The source of this sequence is a woman between 55 and 75 years old in good health.

CDR3 loop: CASSPRDAYSGNTIYF. The CDR3 DNA sequence: TGTGCCAGCAGCCCTCGAGACGCCTACTCTGGAAACACCATATATTTT. The V gene is TRBV7-9, the J gene TRBJ1-3; no clear D gene. CDR3 size: 16 residues. Germline values: CDR1 SEHNR, CDR2 FQNEAQ (reference sequence). Deletions cut 5 bases from V and 0 bases from J, with 14 bases between.